The 28 T cell receptor beta chains given below trace back to one sample, sequenced in a study of cytomegalovirus exposure and HLA in healthy donors. PCR amplification relied on 60 Vbeta primers (plus 13 Jbeta primers). This table comes from immunoSEQ multiplex PCR, and its TCRdb copy is limited to in-frame clones, with some not included. The sample shows roughly 130,000 clones, 70% to 80% of them seen only once. Sequenced input: PBMCs. The receptors derive from a man younger than 35 in good health and CMV-seronegative.

The CDR3 region has the DNA TGTGCCAGCTCACCAACGACTAGTTACACCGGGGAGCTGTTTTTT. Its translation: CASSPTTSYTGELFF. V usage is TRBV18 and J usage is TRBJ2-2; D is possibly TRBD2 (6 bases). The V end lost 2 bases, the J end lost 3 bases, and 10 bases lay between the germline ends. Germline V gives CDR1 KGHSH, CDR2 LQKENI. CDR3 length: 15 amino acids. Based on the CDR3 plus reference TRBV18 and TRBJ2-2, the full variable domain is NAGVMQNPRHLVRRRGQEARLRCSPMKGHSHVYWYRQLPEEGLKFMVYLQKENIIDESGMPKERFSAEFPKEGPSILRIQQVVRGDSAAYFCASSPTTSYTGELFFGEGSRLTVL.

The chain uses TRBV29-1 and TRBJ2-1; 13 nucleotides agree with TRBD2. The length of the CDR3 is 16 residues. CDR1 and CDR2 (germline): SQVTM, ANQGSEA. With 1 base clipped from V and 2 bases from J, the junction kept 2 bases outside the gene matches. CDR3 loop: CSVEGGLAGTYNEQFF. CDR3 DNA: TGCAGCGTTGAAGGGGGACTAGCGGGGACCTACAATGAGCAGTTCTTC.

This sequence joins TRBV5-6 and TRBJ2-7; TRBD1 aligns across 7 bases. Germline CDR1 SGHDT, CDR2 YYEEEE. V shed 1 base, J shed 0 bases, and the junction held 4 bases outside the gene matches. The CDR3 has 15 amino acids. CDR3 protein: CASSLRGQSSYEQYV. In DNA, the CDR3 is TGTGCCAGCAGCTTGAGGGGACAGAGCTCCTACGAGCAGTACGTC.

The chain joins TRBV30 to TRBJ1-2; unclear D gene. The CDR3 length is 11 residues. Trimming left V 5 bases short and J 7 bases short, with 11 bases between. Germline CDR1 reads GTSNPN; CDR2 reads SVGIG (reference sequence). CDR3 coding DNA: TGTGCCTGGGGCCGTCGGGGTGGCTACACCTTC. Translated, it gives CAWGRRGGYTF.

Only one count was recorded for this clone. The V gene is TRBV7-2, the J gene TRBJ2-1; 9 bases align to TRBD2. The junction had 11 bases not matched to a gene; V was cut back by 11 bases and J by 0 bases. Germline CDR1 is SGHTA and CDR2 is FQGNSA. The CDR3 consists of 16 residues. CDR3 region: CAGGIAGDFSYNEQFF. The CDR3 DNA reads as TGTGCCGGGGGGATAGCGGGAGATTTCTCCTACAATGAGCAGTTCTTC. Full variable domain (rest looked up from reference TRBV7-2 and TRBJ2-1): GAGVSQSPSNKVTEKGKDVELRCDPISGHTALYWYRQSLGQGLEFLIYFQGNSAPDKSGLPSDRFSAERTGGSVSTLTIQRTQQEDSAVYLCAGGIAGDFSYNEQFFGPGTRLTVL.

The CDR3 is CASSIGSVASGLTDTQYF. In nucleotides, the CDR3 is TGTGCCAGTAGTATAGGATCTGTTGCTAGCGGTCTCACAGATACGCAGTATTTT. V usage is TRBV19 and J usage is TRBJ2-3; 7 bases match TRBD2. Germline values: CDR1 LNHDA, CDR2 SQIVND (reference sequence). Trimming cost V 1 base and J 2 bases; bases outside gene matches: 12. The CDR3 covers 18 residues.

The chain has TRBV5-1 and TRBJ1-4, with a possible D match to TRBD1 (5 bases). Trimming left V 1 base short and J 7 bases short, with 5 bases between. Germline lookup yields CDR1 SGHRS and CDR2 YFSETQ. This CDR3 comprises 12 residues. CDR3 coding DNA: TGCGCCAGCAGCTTGCAGGGTGAAAAACTGTTTTTT. Amino acid sequence: CASSLQGEKLFF.

The chain carries TRBV7-8 and TRBJ1-5; the match to TRBD1 covers 7 bases. Germline loops: CDR1 SGHVS, CDR2 FQNEAQ. This CDR3 spans 16 amino acids. With V trimmed by 5 bases and J by 2 bases, 9 bases remained unmatched. As DNA, the CDR3 is TGTGCCAGCAGCCTCTTAAACACAGGGGGCAATCAGCCCCAGCATTTT. Translated, it gives CASSLLNTGGNQPQHF.

V and J are TRBV5-6 and TRBJ2-5; TRBD2 agrees at 9 bases. The germline CDR1 and CDR2 sequences are SGHDT and YYEEEE. V was clipped by 2 bases and J by 4 bases; unmatched bases: 12. The CDR3 runs 17 residues. CDR3 in amino acids: CASSLTSGYPKGETQYF. The DNA for the CDR3 is TGTGCCAGCAGCTTAACTAGCGGGTACCCCAAGGGAGAGACCCAGTACTTC.

The rearrangement uses TRBV4-3 and TRBJ2-3; TRBD2 matches 10 bases. The V gene end was trimmed by 0 bases and the J gene end by 2 bases; junction bases not matched to a gene: 8. Germline CDR1 LGHNA, CDR2 YSLEER. This CDR3 contains 18 residues. CDR3 DNA sequence: TGCGCCAGCAGCCAAGACCTAGCGGGAGCGCCCGTCACAGATACGCAGTATTTT. This codes for CASSQDLAGAPVTDTQYF.

V usage is TRBV5-1 and J usage is TRBJ1-1; possibly TRBD1 for D (5 bases). This CDR3 comprises 18 residues. V gave up 1 base and J gave up 3 bases, with 22 bases separating them. Germline CDR1 and CDR2: SGHRS and YFSETQ. CDR3 coding DNA: TGCGCCAGCAGCTTGCGCCGTGGACACTCAATGGCGGACACTGAAGCTTTCTTT. This sequence encodes CASSLRRGHSMADTEAFF.

The V and J genes are TRBV5-4 and TRBJ2-5; 8 bases agree with TRBD2. The DNA end favors TRBJ2-7, so the J call may be wrong. Germline CDR1 and CDR2: SGHNT and YYREEE (reference sequence). CDR3 length: 14 amino acids. CDR3 DNA sequence: TGTGCCAGCAGCACGGGACTAGGTTCGTACGAGCAGTACTTC. This codes for CASSTGLGSYEQYF.

The rearrangement links TRBV7-9 to TRBJ1-1, with D hard to call. The CDR3 totals 15 residues. Per germline, CDR1 SEHNR and CDR2 FQNEAQ (reference sequence). With 7 bases removed from V and 5 bases from J, the gap between germline ends came to 20 bases. The CDR3 DNA is TGTGCCAGCAACACTTTCGAGGAGGATTCTACTGAAGCTTTCTTT. Translating gives CASNTFEEDSTEAFF.

The rearrangement links TRBV11-2 to TRBJ1-6; TRBD1 matches at 8 bases. The trim removed 5 bases at V and 10 bases at J, leaving 7 bases unmatched. The CDR3 extends over 14 amino acids. Germline CDR1 reads SGHAT; CDR2 reads FQNNGV. The chain's CDR3 is CASSQPGQASPLHF. CDR3 DNA sequence: TGTGCCAGCAGCCAACCGGGACAGGCATCACCCCTCCACTTT.

V gene TRBV28 combines with J gene TRBJ2-7; D remains ambiguous. This CDR3 has 14 residues. Looked up from germline, CDR1 is MDHEN and CDR2 is SYDVKM. V shed 3 bases and J shed 5 bases, with 14 bases lying between them. CDR3 in amino acids: CASSFSGSLNEQYF. The CDR3 nucleotides are TGTGCCAGCAGTTTTTCCGGGTCCCTGAACGAGCAGTACTTC.

This clone was detected a few times. This chain connects TRBV29-1 to TRBJ2-3, with TRBD1 as a possible D gene (6 bases). The CDR3 totals 14 residues. V gave up 1 base and J gave up 4 bases, with 12 bases separating them. Germline assignment: CDR1 SQVTM and CDR2 ANQGSEA. The DNA of the CDR3 is TGCAGCGTTGAAGCCCAACAGGGCGCAGATACGCAGTATTTT. Its translation: CSVEAQQGADTQYF.

The rearrangement uses TRBV5-4 and TRBJ2-5; D is possibly TRBD1 (5 bases). V shed 2 bases and J shed 7 bases, with 12 bases lying between them. The CDR3 totals 13 residues. Germline values: CDR1 SGHNT, CDR2 YYREEE (reference sequence). CDR3 loop: CASSLGAAGTQYF. CDR3 in DNA: TGTGCCAGCAGCTTAGGGGCTGCCGGGACCCAGTACTTC.

The chain recombines TRBV5-6 with TRBJ2-3; D unresolved. The CDR3 consists of 14 residues. From germline, CDR1 is SGHDT and CDR2 YYEEEE. V dropped 0 bases and J dropped 0 bases, with 5 bases sitting between them. This CDR3 is CASSLDYSTDTQYF. The CDR3 region has the DNA TGTGCCAGCAGCTTGGACTATAGCACAGATACGCAGTATTTT.

This chain joins TRBV5-1 and TRBJ1-5; no firm D call. CDR1 SGHRS and CDR2 YFSETQ come from the germline V gene. V dropped 0 bases and J dropped 7 bases, with 8 bases sitting between them. The CDR3 sequence is 13 residues long. CDR3 region: CASSLVSEQPQHF. In DNA form, the CDR3 reads TGCGCCAGCAGCTTGGTGAGTGAACAGCCCCAGCATTTT. The full variable domain, its missing parts supplied by reference TRBV5-1 and TRBJ1-5, is KAGVTQTPRYLIKTRGQQVTLSCSPISGHRSVSWYQQTPGQGLQFLFEYFSETQRNKGNFPGRFSGRQFSNSRSEMNVSTLELGDSALYLCASSLVSEQPQHFGDGTRLSIL.

The V gene is TRBV19, the J gene TRBJ1-2; maybe TRBD1 (5 bases). This CDR3 comprises 15 residues. Germline CDR1 reads LNHDA; CDR2 reads SQIVND (reference sequence). The V gene lost 7 bases and the J gene lost 1 base, with 16 bases spanning the gap. The CDR3 sequence: CASTSGTMNNYGYTF. CDR3 sequence (DNA): TGTGCCAGTACCTCCGGGACTATGAATAACTATGGCTACACCTTC. The whole variable domain, remainder taken from reference TRBV19 and TRBJ1-2, is DGGITQSPKYLFRKEGQNVTLSCEQNLNHDAMYWYRQDPGQGLRLIYYSQIVNDFQKGDIAEGYSVSREKKESFPLTVTSAQKNPTAFYLCASTSGTMNNYGYTFGSGTRLTVV.

The sample holds a few counts of this clone. The chain has TRBV5-1 and TRBJ2-2, with 10 bases matching TRBD1. The germline CDR1 and CDR2 sequences are SGHRS and YFSETQ. The length of the CDR3 is 16 residues. V gave up 3 bases and J gave up 6 bases; unmatched junction bases: 8. CDR3 amino acids: CASSSTVGQGAGELFF. The CDR3 nucleotides read TGCGCCAGCAGCTCGACCGTCGGACAGGGGGCCGGGGAGCTGTTTTTT.

Only a few counts were recorded for this clone. V and J are TRBV14 and TRBJ2-1; 12 positions agree with TRBD1. The CDR3 length is 18 residues. Losses at the gene ends were 0 bases for V and 9 bases for J; bases not matched to a gene: 12. Germline V gives CDR1 SGHDN, CDR2 FVKESK. The CDR3 loop is CASSQEALEGQGAGEQFF. The CDR3 nucleotides are TGTGCCAGCAGCCAAGAAGCGTTGGAGGGACAGGGGGCAGGTGAGCAGTTCTTC.

This sequence joins TRBV6-1 and TRBJ2-7; the D is unclear. The V gene lost 9 bases and the J gene lost 6 bases, with 15 bases spanning the gap. Per germline, CDR1 MNHNS and CDR2 SASEGT. The CDR3 is made up of 12 amino acids. CDR3 sequence: CASRTDLGEQYV. CDR3 in DNA: TGTGCCAGTCGAACTGATTTGGGCGAGCAGTACGTC.

V and J are TRBV11-2 and TRBJ1-4; D unresolved. Trimming cost V 2 bases and J 13 bases, with 14 bases left between them. From germline, CDR1 is SGHAT and CDR2 FQNNGV. The CDR3 totals 13 residues. CDR3 in DNA: TGTGCCAGCAGCTTATTGATCGACTCTATACTGTTTTTT. Amino acid sequence: CASSLLIDSILFF.

This clone has just a few counts. This chain connects TRBV5-1 to TRBJ1-1, with 7 bases identical to TRBD1. The CDR3 contains 18 residues. The ends lost 0 bases at V and 1 base at J; junction bases unmatched: 12. In germline, CDR1 is SGHRS, CDR2 YFSETQ. CDR3 DNA: TGCGCCAGCAGCTTGGTGAGCACCACAGGGGTCTGGAACACTGAAGCTTTCTTT. Its translation is CASSLVSTTGVWNTEAFF.

This clone was counted only a few times. The V gene is TRBV25-1, the J gene TRBJ1-5; TRBD1 is a possible D gene (5 bases). Trimming shortened V by 7 bases and J by 3 bases, and 10 bases separated the two germline ends. The CDR3 consists of 13 residues. Germline CDR1 reads MGHDK; CDR2 reads SYGVNS. The CDR3 sequence is CASNAGNNQPQHF. Written as DNA, the CDR3 is TGTGCCAGCAACGCAGGGAACAATCAGCCCCAGCATTTT.

The rearrangement links TRBV7-3 to TRBJ1-6, with TRBD1 matching over 8 bases. J was trimmed by 4 bases and V by 5 bases; bases with no gene match: 7. Germline CDR1 and CDR2: SGHTA and FQGTGA. The CDR3 sequence is 16 residues long. The CDR3 DNA reads TGTGCCAGCAGCGCCCAGGGGGCAGGATATAATTCACCCCTCCACTTT. As protein: CASSAQGAGYNSPLHF.

The table lists this clone with a few counts. The chain uses TRBV20-1 and TRBJ1-1, with a tentative D call TRBD1 (5 bases). The CDR3 totals 11 residues. Germline CDR1 is DFQATT and CDR2 is SNEGSKA (reference sequence). The V end was cut by 6 bases, the J end by 2 bases, with 7 bases between. DNA of the CDR3: TGCAGTGCCAGGGTTAACACTGAAGCTTTCTTT. This codes for CSARVNTEAFF.